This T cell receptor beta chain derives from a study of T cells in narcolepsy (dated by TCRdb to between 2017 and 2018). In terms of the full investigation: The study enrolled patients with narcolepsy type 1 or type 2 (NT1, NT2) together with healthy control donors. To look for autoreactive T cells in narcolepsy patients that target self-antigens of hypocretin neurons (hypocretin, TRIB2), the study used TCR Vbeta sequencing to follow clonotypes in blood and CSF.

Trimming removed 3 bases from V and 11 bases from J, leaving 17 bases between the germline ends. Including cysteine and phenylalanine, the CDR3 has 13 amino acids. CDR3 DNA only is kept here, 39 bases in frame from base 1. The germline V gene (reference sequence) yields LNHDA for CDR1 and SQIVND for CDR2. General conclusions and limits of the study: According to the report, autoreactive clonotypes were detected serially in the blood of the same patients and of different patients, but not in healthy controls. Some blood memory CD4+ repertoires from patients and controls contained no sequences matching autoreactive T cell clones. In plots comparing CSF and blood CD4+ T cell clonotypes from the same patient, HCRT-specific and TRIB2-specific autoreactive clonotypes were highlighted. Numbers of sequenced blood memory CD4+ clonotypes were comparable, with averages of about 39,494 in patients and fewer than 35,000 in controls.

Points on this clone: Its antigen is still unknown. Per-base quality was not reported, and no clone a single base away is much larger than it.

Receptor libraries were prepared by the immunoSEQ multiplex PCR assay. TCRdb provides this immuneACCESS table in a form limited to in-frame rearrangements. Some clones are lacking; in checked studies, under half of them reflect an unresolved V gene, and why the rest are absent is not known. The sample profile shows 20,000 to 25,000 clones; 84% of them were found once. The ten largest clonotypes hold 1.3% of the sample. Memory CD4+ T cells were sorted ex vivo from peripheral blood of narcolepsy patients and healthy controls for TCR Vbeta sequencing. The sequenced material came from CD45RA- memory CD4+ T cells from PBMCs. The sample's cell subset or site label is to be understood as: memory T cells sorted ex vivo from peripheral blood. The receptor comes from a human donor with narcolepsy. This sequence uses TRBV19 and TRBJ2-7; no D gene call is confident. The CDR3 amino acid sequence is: CASSINFGKGEYF. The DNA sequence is TGTGCCAGTAGTATTAATTTTGGAAAGGGCGAGTACTTC.